Presented here are 18 T cell receptor beta chains from one specimen sequenced in a study of blood T cell repertoires in COVID-19. Using immunoSEQ multiplex PCR, the repertoire was profiled, and TCRdb retains in-frame clones only, with some absent. Here the sample spans some 120,000 clones, around 83% being singletons. What was sequenced was peripheral blood. The receptors here all came from a woman in her fifties or sixties with acute or convalescent COVID-19.

This sequence joins TRBV5-6 and TRBJ1-2; TRBD1 is a possible D gene (5 bases). The V and J ends lost 4 bases and 7 bases respectively, with 11 bases between them. CDR3 length equals 12 residues. Germline V gene sequence: CDR1 SGHDT, CDR2 YYEEEE. The CDR3, as DNA: TGTGCCAGCAGCATAGTAAGGGGTGGCTACACCTTC. Translating it yields CASSIVRGGYTF.

The chain has TRBV19 and TRBJ2-7, with a possible D match to TRBD2 (6 bases). This CDR3 region has 14 residues. Germline V lookup: CDR1 LNHDA, CDR2 SQIVND (reference sequence). With 1 base removed from V and 2 bases from J, the gap between germline ends came to 9 bases. CDR3 residues: CASSIGRDAYEQYF. The CDR3 DNA reads as TGTGCCAGTAGTATAGGGAGGGACGCCTACGAGCAGTACTTC. The whole variable domain, remainder taken from reference TRBV19 and TRBJ2-7, is DGGITQSPKYLFRKEGQNVTLSCEQNLNHDAMYWYRQDPGQGLRLIYYSQIVNDFQKGDIAEGYSVSREKKESFPLTVTSAQKNPTAFYLCASSIGRDAYEQYFGPGTRLTVT.

The chain joins TRBV2 to TRBJ1-1, with D tentatively TRBD1 (6 bases). The CDR3 has 13 residues. Looked up from germline, CDR1 is SNHLY and CDR2 is FYNNEI. The V and J ends lost 5 bases and 0 bases respectively, with 7 bases between them. The CDR3 sequence is CASSQGMNTEAFF. The CDR3 DNA follows: TGTGCCAGCAGTCAGGGGATGAACACTGAAGCTTTCTTT.

This chain connects TRBV6-6 to TRBJ2-7; TRBD1 matches at 7 bases. The CDR3 is 14 amino acids. Germline trimming cut 5 bases from V and 3 bases from J; bases unmatched to any gene: 7. Germline V gene data show CDR1 as MNHNY and CDR2 as SVGAGI (reference sequence). CDR3 sequence reads: CASSPRQGDYEQYF. The CDR3 DNA reads as TGTGCCAGCAGTCCCCGACAGGGCGACTACGAGCAGTACTTC.

J is TRBJ1-3 and V is TRBV28; a possible D gene is TRBD1 (5 bases). The CDR3 extends over 17 amino acids. Germline V CDR1 and CDR2: MDHEN, SYDVKM. V shed 2 bases and J shed 2 bases, with 16 bases lying between them. The CDR3 reads CASSLIGGGMAGNTIYF. CDR3 nucleotides: TGTGCCAGCAGTTTAATTGGGGGGGGGATGGCTGGAAACACCATATATTTT.

The chain employs TRBV7-8 and TRBJ1-2; 8 bases are shared with TRBD1. CDR3 length: 15 residues. Germline V lookup: CDR1 SGHVS, CDR2 FQNEAQ. Germline trimming cut 5 bases from V and 4 bases from J; bases unmatched to any gene: 9. The CDR3 DNA sequence: TGTGCCAGCAGCCCGACCAGGGGGCGGACCTATGGCTACACCTTC. Encoded protein: CASSPTRGRTYGYTF.

This clone appeared a few times. This chain connects TRBV7-8 to TRBJ2-7; TRBD2 aligns across 9 bases. The germline V gene encodes CDR1 SGHVS and CDR2 FQNEAQ. The CDR3 loop spans 15 amino acids. The J segment lost 2 bases and the V segment lost 1 base, leaving 3 bases of the junction unmatched. The CDR3, as DNA: TGTGCCAGCAGCTTAGGGACTAGCGTAACCTACGAGCAGTACTTC. It translates to CASSLGTSVTYEQYF.

The V call is TRBV5-5, the J call TRBJ2-2; 8 positions match TRBD1. The V segment lost 5 bases and the J segment 2 bases; nucleotides outside the gene matches: 5. This CDR3 region has 15 residues. CDR1 and CDR2 from the germline V gene are SGHKS and YYEKEE (reference sequence). CDR3 DNA: TGTGCCAGCAGGCCCGGGACAGGTAACACCGGGGAGCTGTTTTTT. Protein: CASRPGTGNTGELFF.

The gene calls are TRBV30 and TRBJ1-1; 10 nucleotides match TRBD1. Germline V lookup: CDR1 GTSNPN, CDR2 SVGIG (reference sequence). The CDR3 totals 14 residues. The V gene end was trimmed by 3 bases and the J gene end by 8 bases; junction bases not matched to a gene: 9. Here the CDR3 reads CAWRTGGREKEAFF. The CDR3 DNA is TGTGCCTGGAGGACAGGGGGCCGTGAGAAAGAAGCTTTCTTT.

V usage is TRBV3-1 (or the pseudogene TRBV3-2) and J usage is TRBJ1-1, with TRBD1 as a possible D gene (5 bases). V dropped 3 bases and J dropped 6 bases, with 17 bases sitting between them. The germline CDR1 and CDR2 sequences are LGHDT and YNNKEL (reference sequence). This CDR3 spans 15 amino acids. CDR3 nucleotide sequence: TGTGCCAGCAGCCATCCCGCACCAGGGAAATCTGAAGCTTTCTTT. This codes for CASSHPAPGKSEAFF.

The CDR3 DNA sequence: TGTGCCAGCAGCTTAGCGGGACAGGGCGACTATGGCTACACCTTC. Translation: CASSLAGQGDYGYTF. V gene TRBV7-9 combines with J gene TRBJ1-2, with 9 bases aligning to TRBD1. Germline V lookup: CDR1 SEHNR, CDR2 FQNEAQ (reference sequence). CDR3 length: 15 amino acids. Trimming removed 0 bases from V and 3 bases from J; junction bases left unmatched: 2.

This chain links TRBV5-1 with TRBJ1-1; TRBD1 might be the D (5 bases). V was pared by 0 bases and J by 10 bases, with 10 bases between. The V gene's germline CDR1 is SGHRS and CDR2 YFSETQ. This CDR3 has 12 amino acids. The CDR3 DNA reads as TGCGCCAGCAGCTTGGGGCAGGGAGGAGCTTTCTTT. Translation gives CASSLGQGGAFF. Full variable domain (rest looked up from reference TRBV5-1 and TRBJ1-1): KAGVTQTPRYLIKTRGQQVTLSCSPISGHRSVSWYQQTPGQGLQFLFEYFSETQRNKGNFPGRFSGRQFSNSRSEMNVSTLELGDSALYLCASSLGQGGAFFGQGTRLTVV.

The chain is built from TRBV9 and TRBJ2-4, with 8 bases that match TRBD2. Germline V gives CDR1 SGDLS, CDR2 YYNGEE. There are 15 residues in the CDR3. Trimming at V came to 0 bases and at J to 9 bases, leaving 8 bases not matched to a gene. This CDR3 is CASSVDPGGGGIQYF. DNA for the CDR3: TGTGCCAGCAGCGTAGACCCCGGGGGGGGAGGCATTCAGTACTTC.

Ten or more counts support this clone. V gene TRBV5-8 combines with J gene TRBJ1-2; TRBD1 might be the D (6 bases). V dropped 9 bases and J dropped 7 bases, with 22 bases sitting between them. The CDR3 loop spans 14 amino acids. Germline values: CDR1 SGHTS, CDR2 YDEGEE. DNA of the CDR3: TGTGCCACTTCGCGGGGGCCGGGACATAGTGGCTACACCTTC. It specifies CATSRGPGHSGYTF.

This clone was seen only a few times. The DNA for the CDR3 is TGTGCCAGCAGCCCCATGGGACAGGGTAGCCCCCTTAATGAAAAACTGTTTTTT. This codes for CASSPMGQGSPLNEKLFF. The V call is TRBV3-1 (or the pseudogene TRBV3-2), the J call TRBJ1-4; 9 positions match TRBD1. From germline, CDR1 is LGHDT and CDR2 YNNKEL (reference sequence). Trimming took 4 bases from V and 4 from J; bases not matched to a gene: 13. The CDR3 loop spans 18 amino acids.

The V and J genes are TRBV11-2 and TRBJ1-2; 8 positions agree with TRBD1. Trimming cost V 4 bases and J 4 bases; bases outside gene matches: 8. The CDR3 is made up of 15 amino acids. Germline lookup yields CDR1 SGHAT and CDR2 FQNNGV. In DNA form, the CDR3 reads TGTGCCAGCAGCTCATCGGGACAGGCGCTCTATGGCTACACCTTC. This encodes CASSSSGQALYGYTF.

The chain combines TRBV30 with TRBJ1-2; no clear D. V was pared by 2 bases and J by 7 bases, with 11 bases between. This CDR3 is 12 amino acids long. CDR1 and CDR2 (germline): GTSNPN, SVGIG (reference sequence). This CDR3 reads CAWSLTSRGYTF. The CDR3, as DNA: TGTGCCTGGAGTCTAACTAGCCGTGGCTACACCTTC. Using reference TRBV30 and TRBJ1-2 for the parts outside the CDR3, the full variable domain is SQTIHQWPATLVQPVGSPLSLECTVEGTSNPNLYWYRQAAGRGLQLLFYSVGIGQISSEVPQNLSASRPQDRQFILSSKKLLLSDSGFYLCAWSLTSRGYTFGSGTRLTVV.

This clone has only a few counts. The rearrangement uses TRBV7-9 and TRBJ2-2; no firm D call. Germline lookup yields CDR1 SEHNR and CDR2 FQNEAQ (reference sequence). V dropped 2 bases and J dropped 1 base, with 17 bases sitting between them. The CDR3 totals 18 residues. CDR3 coding DNA: TGTGCCAGCAGCTTAAAAAAGACCGGGTTTGGGAACACCGGGGAGCTGTTTTTT. It yields the protein CASSLKKTGFGNTGELFF.